What follows are 2 T cell receptor beta chains derived from one specimen sequenced in a study of blood T cell repertoires in COVID-19. Libraries were prepared by immunoSEQ multiplex PCR; TCRdb keeps only in-frame clonotypes and omits some of them. The sample has around 160,000 clones, roughly 80% seen once. What was sequenced was PBMCs or T cells enriched from blood (not recorded which). The receptors shown here come from a woman aged 55 to 70 who had recovered from COVID-19.

The chain has TRBV5-1 and TRBJ1-1, with no clear D. Looked up from germline, CDR1 is SGHRS and CDR2 is YFSETQ. Deletions cut 3 bases from V and 0 bases from J, with 6 bases between. The CDR3 runs 13 residues. The CDR3 here is CASSSTVNTEAFF. CDR3 bases: TGCGCCAGCAGCTCCACGGTGAACACTGAAGCTTTCTTT. Based on the CDR3 plus reference TRBV5-1 and TRBJ1-1, the full variable domain is KAGVTQTPRYLIKTRGQQVTLSCSPISGHRSVSWYQQTPGQGLQFLFEYFSETQRNKGNFPGRFSGRQFSNSRSEMNVSTLELGDSALYLCASSSTVNTEAFFGQGTRLTVV.

This chain links TRBV2 with TRBJ2-7; D is uncertain. The CDR3 runs to 11 residues. Germline V lookup: CDR1 SNHLY, CDR2 FYNNEI. V was clipped by 5 bases and J by 3 bases, with 5 bases between them. Written as DNA, the CDR3 is TGTGCCAGCAGTTTCTACTACGAGCAGTACTTC. Translating it yields CASSFYYEQYF. The full variable domain, rest sourced from reference TRBV2 and TRBJ2-7, is EPEVTQTPSHQVTQMGQEVILRCVPISNHLYFYWYRQILGQKVEFLVSFYNNEISEKSEIFDDQFSVERPDGSNFTLKIRSTKLEDSAMYFCASSFYYEQYFGPGTRLTVT.